The 3 T cell receptor beta chains presented below share a single source sample, sequenced in a study of blood T cell repertoires in COVID-19. This table comes from immunoSEQ multiplex PCR, and its TCRdb copy is limited to in-frame clones, with some not included. The table records some 240,000 clones, roughly 80% of them present only once. The specimen sequenced was PBMCs or T cells enriched from blood (not recorded which). The receptor set was obtained from a man aged 45-60 years who had recovered from COVID-19.

The rearrangement links TRBV5-1 to TRBJ1-2; D gene uncertain. Germline-derived CDR1 and CDR2 are SGHRS and YFSETQ. Trimming stripped 0 bases from V and 6 bases from J, with 18 bases between. The CDR3 consists of 16 residues. This chain's CDR3 is CASSLVRTERDNGYTF. The CDR3 region has the DNA TGCGCCAGCAGCTTGGTCAGGACCGAGAGGGATAATGGCTACACCTTC.

The chain couples TRBV4-2 to TRBJ1-5, with TRBD1 matching 7 bases. CDR3 length equals 15 residues. V lost 0 bases, J lost 6 bases, and 5 bases stayed unmatched. CDR1 is LGHNA, CDR2 YNFKEQ, per germline. CDR3 coding DNA: TGTGCCAGCAGCCAAGAGACAGGGATGCGTCAGCCCCAGCATTTT. Amino acid sequence: CASSQETGMRQPQHF.

The chain carries TRBV2 and TRBJ2-1, with 8 bases fitting TRBD2. With V trimmed by 2 bases and J by 3 bases, 9 bases remained unmatched. The CDR3 covers 17 residues. Germline V CDR1 and CDR2: SNHLY, FYNNEI. CDR3 protein: CASSETPLAELYNEQFF. CDR3 coding DNA: TGTGCCAGCAGTGAAACTCCACTAGCGGAGCTCTACAATGAGCAGTTCTTC. Variable domain in full (rest from reference TRBV2 and TRBJ2-1): EPEVTQTPSHQVTQMGQEVILRCVPISNHLYFYWYRQILGQKVEFLVSFYNNEISEKSEIFDDQFSVERPDGSNFTLKIRSTKLEDSAMYFCASSETPLAELYNEQFFGPGTRLTVL.